This TCR beta chain emerged from a study of blood T cell repertoires in COVID-19. Study at large: Material from acute and convalescent COVID-19 was sourced from the United States, Italy and Spain. T cells, B-cell-depleted T cells, or PBMCs supplied cDNA or gDNA.

Authors' processing steps: Estimation of nucleated cell counts was performed using reference gene primer amplification. Here immunoSEQ multiplex PCR was the method, and the copy in TCRdb shows in-frame clones only, minus some. That table is the source of V, J and clone size, and D and trimming were worked out from the DNA. This sample has roughly 130,000 clones; approximately 80% occur once, and the top ten carry 9% to 15%. The sample consisted of peripheral blood. The sequence was obtained from a woman aged 55-70 years with acute or convalescent COVID-19.

The CDR3 is CASSLTLASQETQYF. As DNA, the CDR3 is TGTGCCAGCAGCTTGACACTAGCCTCCCAAGAGACCCAGTACTTC. This chain joins TRBV11-2 and TRBJ2-5; TRBD2 is a possible D gene (6 bases). The CDR3 covers 15 residues. Trimming removed 3 bases at V and 1 base at J, with 12 bases between. Looked up from germline, CDR1 is SGHAT and CDR2 is FQNNGV.